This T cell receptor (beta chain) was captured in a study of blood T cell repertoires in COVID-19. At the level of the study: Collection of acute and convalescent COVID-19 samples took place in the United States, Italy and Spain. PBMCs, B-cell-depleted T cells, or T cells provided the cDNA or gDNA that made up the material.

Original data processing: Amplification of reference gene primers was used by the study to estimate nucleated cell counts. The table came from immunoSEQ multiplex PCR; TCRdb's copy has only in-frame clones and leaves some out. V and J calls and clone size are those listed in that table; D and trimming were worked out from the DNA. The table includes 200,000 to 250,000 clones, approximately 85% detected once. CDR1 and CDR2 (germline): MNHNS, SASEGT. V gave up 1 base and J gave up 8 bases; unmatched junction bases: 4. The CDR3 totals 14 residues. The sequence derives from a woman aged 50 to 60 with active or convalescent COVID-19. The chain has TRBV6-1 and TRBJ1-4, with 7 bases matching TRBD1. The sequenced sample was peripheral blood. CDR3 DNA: TGTGCCAGCAGTGAAGGGGGACAGCCCGAAAAACTGTTTTTT. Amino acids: CASSEGGQPEKLFF.